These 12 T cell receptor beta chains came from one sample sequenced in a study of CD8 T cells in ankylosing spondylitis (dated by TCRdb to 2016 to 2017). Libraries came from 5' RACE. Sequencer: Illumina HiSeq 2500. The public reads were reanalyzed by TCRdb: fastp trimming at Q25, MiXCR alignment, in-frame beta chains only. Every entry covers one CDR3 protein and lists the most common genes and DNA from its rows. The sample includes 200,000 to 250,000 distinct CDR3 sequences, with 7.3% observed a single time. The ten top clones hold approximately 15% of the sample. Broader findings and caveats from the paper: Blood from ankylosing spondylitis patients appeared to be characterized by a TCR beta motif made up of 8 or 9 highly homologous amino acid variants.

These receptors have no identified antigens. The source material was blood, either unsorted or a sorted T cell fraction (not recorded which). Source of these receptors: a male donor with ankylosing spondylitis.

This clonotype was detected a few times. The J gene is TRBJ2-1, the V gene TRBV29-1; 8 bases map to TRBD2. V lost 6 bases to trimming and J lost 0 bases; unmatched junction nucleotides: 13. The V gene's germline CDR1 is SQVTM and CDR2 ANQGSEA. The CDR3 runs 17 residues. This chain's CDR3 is CSVVGSGLAGSYNEQFF. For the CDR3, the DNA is TGCAGCGTCGTTGGGTCGGGGCTAGCGGGCTCCTACAATGAGCAGTTCTTC.

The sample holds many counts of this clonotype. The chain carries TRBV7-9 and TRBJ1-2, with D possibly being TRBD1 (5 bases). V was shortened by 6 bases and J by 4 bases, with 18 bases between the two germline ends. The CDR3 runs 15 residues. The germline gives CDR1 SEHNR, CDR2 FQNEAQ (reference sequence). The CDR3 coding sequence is TGTGCCAGCAGAACAGGAGACAGTCAGTTCTATGGCTACACCTTC. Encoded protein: CASRTGDSQFYGYTF.

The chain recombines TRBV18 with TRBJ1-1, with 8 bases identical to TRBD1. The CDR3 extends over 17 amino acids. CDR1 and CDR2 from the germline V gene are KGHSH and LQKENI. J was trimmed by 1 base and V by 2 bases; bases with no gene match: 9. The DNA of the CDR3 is TGTGCCAGCTCACCAAACCCGGGACAGGAGAAGAACACTGAAGCTTTCTTT. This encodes CASSPNPGQEKNTEAFF.

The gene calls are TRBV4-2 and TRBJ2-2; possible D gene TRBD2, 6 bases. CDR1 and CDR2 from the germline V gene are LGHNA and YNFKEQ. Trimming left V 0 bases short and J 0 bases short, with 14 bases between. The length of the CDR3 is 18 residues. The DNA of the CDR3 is TGTGCCAGCAGCCAAGAAGAGGAAGGGACTTCGAACACCGGGGAGCTGTTTTTT. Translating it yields CASSQEEEGTSNTGELFF.

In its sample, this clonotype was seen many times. In nucleotides, the CDR3 is TGTGCCAGCAGTACCGGTCCCTTGAACGAGCAGTACTTC. Its protein is CASSTGPLNEQYF. V gene TRBV27 combines with J gene TRBJ2-7; D remains ambiguous. CDR3 size: 13 residues. CDR1 is MNHEY, CDR2 SMNVEV, per germline (reference sequence). Trimming shortened V by 5 bases and J by 5 bases, and 13 bases separated the two germline ends.

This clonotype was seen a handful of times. Written as DNA, the CDR3 is TGCGCCAGCAGCTTGAGAGACACATCCTACGAGCAGTACTTC. This codes for CASSLRDTSYEQYF. This chain uses TRBV5-1 with TRBJ2-7; no firm D call. The V and J ends lost 1 base and 1 base respectively, with 9 bases between them. This CDR3 region has 14 residues. In germline, CDR1 is SGHRS, CDR2 YFSETQ.

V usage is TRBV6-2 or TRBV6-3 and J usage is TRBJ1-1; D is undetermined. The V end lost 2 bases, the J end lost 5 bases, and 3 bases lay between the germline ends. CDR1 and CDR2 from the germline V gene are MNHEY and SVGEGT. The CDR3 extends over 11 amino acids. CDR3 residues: CASSYGTEAFF. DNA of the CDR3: TGTGCCAGCAGTTACGGTACTGAAGCTTTCTTT.

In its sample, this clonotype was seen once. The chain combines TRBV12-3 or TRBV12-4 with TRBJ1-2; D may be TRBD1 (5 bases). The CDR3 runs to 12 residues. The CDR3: CVLRAIGTGYTF. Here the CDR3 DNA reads TGTGTCCTGCGGGCCATCGGGACTGGCTACACCTTC.

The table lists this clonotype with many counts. Written as DNA, the CDR3 is TGTGCCAGCAGTTTAATTTCAGGCTCCTACGAGCAGTACTTC. This encodes CASSLISGSYEQYF. This chain joins TRBV27 and TRBJ2-7; no clear D gene. Germline-derived CDR1 and CDR2 are MNHEY and SMNVEV (reference sequence). The CDR3 consists of 14 residues. V lost 2 bases and J lost 0, with 8 bases in between.

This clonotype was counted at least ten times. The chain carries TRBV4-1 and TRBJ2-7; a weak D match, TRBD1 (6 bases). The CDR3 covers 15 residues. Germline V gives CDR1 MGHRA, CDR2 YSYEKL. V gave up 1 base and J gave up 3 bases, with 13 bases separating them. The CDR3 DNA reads TGCGCCAGCAGCCAAGGACAGGCTCCTAACTACGAGCAGTACTTC. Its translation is CASSQGQAPNYEQYF.

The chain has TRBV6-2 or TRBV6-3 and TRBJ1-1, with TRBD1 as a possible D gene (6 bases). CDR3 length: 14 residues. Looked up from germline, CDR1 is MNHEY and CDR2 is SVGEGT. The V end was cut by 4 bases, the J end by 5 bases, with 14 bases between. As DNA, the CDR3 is TGTGCCAGCAGTTTAAATCAGGGGATGACTGAAGCTTTCTTT. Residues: CASSLNQGMTEAFF.

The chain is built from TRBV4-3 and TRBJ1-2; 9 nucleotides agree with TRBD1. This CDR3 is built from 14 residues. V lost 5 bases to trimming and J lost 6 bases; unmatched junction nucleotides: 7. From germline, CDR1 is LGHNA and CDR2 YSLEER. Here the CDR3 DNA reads TGCGCCAGCAGCACGGACAGGGGCAGGAATGGCTACACCTTC. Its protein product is CASSTDRGRNGYTF.